This T cell receptor (beta chain) came from a study of blood T cells in healthy people across ages (dated by TCRdb to the mid-2010s). As for the study more broadly: In model experiments, template switching captured roughly one uniquely barcoded TCR beta cDNA molecule for every two T cells. The study measured age-related changes in TCR beta repertoire diversity using deep sequencing normalized with unique cDNA molecular identifiers. Donors were grouped into four age groups: young (average roughly 15 years), middle-aged (about 38), aged (roughly 62) and long-lived (about 82). To avoid experimental bias, donors of different ages were spread randomly across the sequencing lanes. Using the same blood draw, the study looked at two additional independent replicas of 1 million unique cDNA reads for two donors, one aged 18 to 30 and the other aged 80 or older. Here is what the overall study found, with its caveats: Because profiling used bulk unsorted PBMCs, naive and antigen-experienced compartments could not be compared conclusively. A strong correlation was found between observed TCR beta diversity and the percentage of naive T cells measured by flow cytometry. As age increased, observed TCR beta diversity per million T cells dropped in a roughly linear way, and a significant reduction was already evident by age 40. Because the CMV infection status of the donors was unknown, age-related changes in expanded clonotypes may potentially have been confounded. Compared with the aged group, more naive CD4+ T cells, fewer expanded clones and increased TCR diversity were shown by the long-lived group, suggesting age selection. Estimates of total diversity from one million sequenced T cells were regarded as lower bounds and underestimates.

Remarks on this clonotype: Its antigen remains unidentified. Base qualities were left out, and no much larger clone turns up one base away.

The CDR3 runs 15 residues from the cysteine to the phenylalanine. The read is trimmed to its CDR3 DNA, 45 bases read in frame from base 1. V is cut back by 7 bases and J by 4 bases, with 10 bases in the junction unmatched. The donors were 40 or so Caucasian individuals from Russia, aged about 6 to 95 years, who were systemically healthy. Each donor gave about 9.7 milliliters of peripheral blood, drawn into EDTA-treated Vacutainer tubes. Ficoll-Paque density-gradient centrifugation was used to isolate PBMCs, with at least 6.5 million per sample. Trizol reagent was used to extract total RNA from the PBMCs, yielding at least 6 micrograms per sample. For every donor, an aliquot of PBMCs went through flow cytometry to measure the percentages of naive CD45RAhigh/CD27high T cells. Library preparation used 5' RACE. The second PCR ran for roughly 7 to 12 cycles and used a J-beta primer mix along with a sample-barcoded 5' primer. A template-switch 5' adaptor carrying 12 random nucleotides introduced a unique molecular identifier onto each TCR beta cDNA molecule. Each sample yielded at least 2.5 million CDR3-containing paired-end reads. First-strand cDNA was synthesized from all RNA with the Mint cDNA synthesis kit, primed by a TRBC-specific oligonucleotide. Following uracil-DNA glycosylase treatment, a first 18-cycle PCR with universal primers M1SS and BC2_uni_R was performed on all cDNA. From the authors' description of their analysis: Each sample was normalized by randomly selecting 1 million high-quality reads, each carrying a distinct molecular identifier. Reads with shared molecular identifiers were discarded instead of being binned into consensus sequences. MiTCR, with a Q25 quality threshold and the strictest error-elimination algorithm, was used for CDR3 identification, clonotype clustering and error correction. A nonparametric unseen species model using Euler transformation provided a lower-bound estimate of total TCR beta diversity. TCRdb reanalyzed the raw reads on its own, using fastp at Q25 for trimming and MiXCR for clone calling, and kept in-frame beta chains. Every CDR3 protein is listed once, alongside the most common genes and DNA of its rows. The V and J calls come from TCRdb's annotation, not from the publication. Present in this sample are 1.8 million or so distinct CDR3 sequences, about two fifths of which were seen just once. The ten largest clones take up 23% of the sample.

The sequence came from a human donor in good health. The specimen was blood. The rearranged segments are TRBV12-3 or TRBV12-4 and TRBJ2-1, with TRBD1 matching 7 junction bases. CDR3 protein: CASIPTTGRYNEQFF. In nucleotides, the sequence is TGTGCCAGCATCCCAACGACAGGGAGATACAATGAGCAGTTCTTC.